The 27 T cell receptor beta chains reported below all come from one sample, sequenced in a study of OX40 agonist ivuxolimab in advanced cancers. The assay was immunoSEQ multiplex PCR, and TCRdb's table has in-frame clones only and misses some. The sample has about 10,000 clones; roughly 70% are singletons. This specimen consisted of CD4+ or CD8+ T cells sorted from blood, obtained in a trial of the OX40 agonist ivuxolimab. The source is an adult with an advanced solid tumor such as melanoma, head and neck, liver or kidney cancer.

This sequence joins TRBV19 and TRBJ2-1, with TRBD1 identical over 7 bases. Looked up from germline, CDR1 is LNHDA and CDR2 is SQIVND (reference sequence). This CDR3 region has 14 residues. Trimming at V came to 7 bases and at J to 7 bases, leaving 10 bases not matched to a gene. CDR3 sequence (DNA): TGTGCCAGTACGTCCGGGACAGTCGTAAATGAGCAGTTCTTC. This gives the protein CASTSGTVVNEQFF.

The gene calls are TRBV7-2 and TRBJ2-1; D gene uncertain. Germline V lookup: CDR1 SGHTA, CDR2 FQGNSA. Trimming removed 5 bases at V and 5 bases at J, with 7 bases between. This CDR3 has 12 residues. Here the CDR3 DNA reads TGTGCCAGCAGCACCCGGGACAATGAGCAGTTCTTC. Its translation is CASSTRDNEQFF.

Here the CDR3 reads CASSLAQTSRVNNEQFF. The CDR3 nucleotides read TGTGCCAGCAGCTTAGCTCAGACTAGCCGGGTGAACAATGAGCAGTTCTTC. This chain uses TRBV7-8 with TRBJ2-1, with 7 bases matching TRBD2. With V trimmed by 0 bases and J by 5 bases, 10 bases remained unmatched. Germline V CDR1 and CDR2: SGHVS, FQNEAQ. CDR3 size: 17 residues.

The CDR3 protein is CASRFMGGQETQYF. CDR3 sequence (DNA): TGCGCCAGCAGGTTTATGGGGGGCCAAGAGACCCAGTACTTC. The chain is built from TRBV5-1 and TRBJ2-5, with TRBD2 as a possible D gene (6 bases). This CDR3 has 14 residues. In germline, CDR1 is SGHRS, CDR2 YFSETQ. V lost 5 bases and J lost 1, with 12 bases in between. Filled out from reference TRBV5-1 and TRBJ2-5, the complete variable domain reads KAGVTQTPRYLIKTRGQQVTLSCSPISGHRSVSWYQQTPGQGLQFLFEYFSETQRNKGNFPGRFSGRQFSNSRSEMNVSTLELGDSALYLCASRFMGGQETQYFGPGTRLLVL.

This clone has only a few counts. The J gene is TRBJ1-2, the V gene TRBV6-1; 7 bases map to TRBD1. J gave up 8 bases and V 0 bases, and 12 bases lay outside the gene matches. From germline, CDR1 is MNHNS and CDR2 SASEGT. The CDR3 consists of 16 residues. This chain's CDR3 is CASSEAEWTGEGGYTF. In DNA, the CDR3 is TGTGCCAGCAGTGAAGCAGAATGGACAGGAGAGGGCGGCTACACCTTC.

This chain connects TRBV30 to TRBJ1-2; D gene unclear. This CDR3 has 13 residues. Germline V CDR1 and CDR2: GTSNPN, SVGIG (reference sequence). The CDR3 nucleotides are TGTGCTGGACCCTCCAAGAGCATCTATGGCTACACCTTC. It codes for CAGPSKSIYGYTF.

The chain employs TRBV19 and TRBJ2-7, with 11 bases fitting TRBD1. The CDR3 length is 15 residues. J gave up 2 bases and V 7 bases, and 7 bases lay outside the gene matches. Germline V gene lookup returns CDR1 LNHDA and CDR2 SQIVND (reference sequence). This CDR3 reads CASTPGQGAAYEQYF. CDR3 bases: TGTGCCAGTACCCCCGGACAGGGGGCTGCCTACGAGCAGTACTTC. Full variable domain (remainder filled in from reference TRBV19 and TRBJ2-7): DGGITQSPKYLFRKEGQNVTLSCEQNLNHDAMYWYRQDPGQGLRLIYYSQIVNDFQKGDIAEGYSVSREKKESFPLTVTSAQKNPTAFYLCASTPGQGAAYEQYFGPGTRLTVT.

The CDR3 DNA follows: TGTGCCAGCAGTTTATTACAGGCCACAGATACGCAGTATTTT. Encoded protein: CASSLLQATDTQYF. The V call is TRBV28, the J call TRBJ2-3; D possibly corresponds to TRBD1 (5 bases). Germline CDR1 reads MDHEN; CDR2 reads SYDVKM. V lost 1 base and J 2 bases, leaving 7 bases between the germline ends. The CDR3 runs to 14 residues.

V gene TRBV19 combines with J gene TRBJ2-7; the D is unclear. From germline, CDR1 is LNHDA and CDR2 SQIVND (reference sequence). The CDR3 sequence is 16 residues long. The germline V and J ends were trimmed by 4 bases and 2 bases, with 18 bases remaining between them. Written as DNA, the CDR3 is TGTGCCAGTAGTAGAACACGGTACGCATCGGCCTACGAGCAGTACTTC. Translated, it gives CASSRTRYASAYEQYF. The variable domain in full, with the rest retrieved from reference TRBV19 and TRBJ2-7, is DGGITQSPKYLFRKEGQNVTLSCEQNLNHDAMYWYRQDPGQGLRLIYYSQIVNDFQKGDIAEGYSVSREKKESFPLTVTSAQKNPTAFYLCASSRTRYASAYEQYFGPGTRLTVT.

The rearrangement joins TRBV7-8 to TRBJ2-7; a weak D match, TRBD1 (5 bases). The CDR3 sequence is 12 residues long. The germline V and J ends were trimmed by 1 base and 7 bases, with 8 bases remaining between them. The V gene's germline CDR1 is SGHVS and CDR2 FQNEAQ. CDR3 DNA: TGTGCCAGCAGCTTAGAGGGGTGGGAGCAGTACTTC. It specifies CASSLEGWEQYF.

As to this clone: The junction and the germline gene differ at one end; a read error may be behind it. The CDR3 DNA is TGTGCTAGCAGCTACGACGGGTACGATACGCAGTATTTT. The encoded protein is CASSYDGYDTQYF. This chain joins TRBV7-7 and TRBJ2-3; no reliable D call. The CDR3 covers 13 residues. Germline CDR1 is SSHAT and CDR2 is FNYEAQ (reference sequence). The whole variable domain, filled in from reference TRBV7-7 and TRBJ2-3, reads GAGVSQSPRYKVTKRGQDVTLRCDPISSHATLYWYQQALGQGPEFLTYFNYEAQPDKSGLPSDRFSAERPEGSISTLTIQRTEQRDSAMYRCASSYDGYDTQYFGPGTRLTVL.

The rearrangement uses TRBV4-3 and TRBJ2-7, with D perhaps matching TRBD1 or TRBD2 (5 bases each). Germline V gene lookup returns CDR1 LGHNA and CDR2 YSLEER. V dropped 0 bases and J dropped 4 bases, with 7 bases sitting between them. The CDR3 has 13 amino acids. The CDR3 loop reads CASSQDGGYEQYF. The DNA for the CDR3 is TGCGCCAGCAGCCAAGATGGGGGTTACGAGCAGTACTTC.

The J gene is TRBJ2-7, the V gene TRBV5-4; tentative D call: TRBD1 (6 bases). This CDR3 is 16 amino acids long. V shed 4 bases and J shed 4 bases, with 21 bases lying between them. In germline, CDR1 is SGHNT, CDR2 YYREEE (reference sequence). Here the CDR3 DNA reads TGTGCCAGCAGCCAAGCTTGGGGGCTAGATTGGTACGAGCAGTACTTC. Protein: CASSQAWGLDWYEQYF.

The V and J genes are TRBV5-1 and TRBJ1-2; D not certain. The CDR3 extends over 16 amino acids. The germline gives CDR1 SGHRS, CDR2 YFSETQ. Trimming removed 4 bases at V and 8 bases at J, with 24 bases between. In DNA form, the CDR3 reads TGCGCCAGCAGCCCCTATCGTGGAGGCGGGCGTGCAGGCTACACCTTC. Protein: CASSPYRGGGRAGYTF. The variable domain in full, with the rest retrieved from reference TRBV5-1 and TRBJ1-2, is KAGVTQTPRYLIKTRGQQVTLSCSPISGHRSVSWYQQTPGQGLQFLFEYFSETQRNKGNFPGRFSGRQFSNSRSEMNVSTLELGDSALYLCASSPYRGGGRAGYTFGSGTRLTVV.

This rearrangement joins TRBV9 to TRBJ2-1; no firm D call. The CDR3 covers 14 residues. The germline V and J ends were trimmed by 4 bases and 1 base, with 9 bases remaining between them. Germline CDR1 is SGDLS and CDR2 is YYNGEE. The CDR3 reads CASSPTVSYNEQFF. CDR3 bases: TGTGCCAGCAGCCCGACCGTATCCTACAATGAGCAGTTCTTC. Supplemented by reference TRBV9 and TRBJ2-1, the full variable domain reads DSGVTQTPKHLITATGQRVTLRCSPRSGDLSVYWYQQSLDQGLQFLIQYYNGEERAKGNILERFSAQQFPDLHSELNLSSLELGDSALYFCASSPTVSYNEQFFGPGTRLTVL.

The chain uses TRBV5-1 and TRBJ2-4, with D unresolved. This CDR3 comprises 16 residues. Trimming stripped 0 bases from V and 3 bases from J, with 13 bases between. Germline loops: CDR1 SGHRS, CDR2 YFSETQ. The CDR3: CASSLETSSLKNIQYF. CDR3 in DNA: TGCGCCAGCAGCTTGGAGACGTCCAGCCTCAAAAACATTCAGTACTTC.

V gene TRBV9 combines with J gene TRBJ1-5; D remains ambiguous. V lost 3 bases, J lost 3 bases, and 10 bases lay in between. Germline loops: CDR1 SGDLS, CDR2 YYNGEE. The CDR3 covers 14 residues. CDR3 loop: CASSATVTNQPQHF. The CDR3 nucleotides read TGTGCCAGCAGCGCAACAGTAACCAATCAGCCCCAGCATTTT. Using reference TRBV9 and TRBJ1-5 for the parts outside the CDR3, the full variable domain is DSGVTQTPKHLITATGQRVTLRCSPRSGDLSVYWYQQSLDQGLQFLIQYYNGEERAKGNILERFSAQQFPDLHSELNLSSLELGDSALYFCASSATVTNQPQHFGDGTRLSIL.

This chain joins TRBV4-1 and TRBJ2-1, with 8 bases matching TRBD2. This CDR3 has 16 residues. V dropped 3 bases and J dropped 7; count of bases not matched to a gene: 11. Germline V gives CDR1 MGHRA, CDR2 YSYEKL. The CDR3 DNA reads as TGCGCCAGCAGCCATCCCAATAGCGGGAAGAGTAATGAGCAGTTCTTC. Its translation is CASSHPNSGKSNEQFF.

This sequence joins TRBV4-3 and TRBJ1-1; no firm D call. The V end lost 1 base, the J end lost 1 base, and 13 bases lay between the germline ends. CDR1 and CDR2 from the germline V gene are LGHNA and YSLEER. The CDR3 is made up of 16 amino acids. CDR3 nucleotide sequence: TGCGCCAGCAGCCAAGGGATCAACCGGGAGAACACTGAAGCTTTCTTT. Encoded protein: CASSQGINRENTEAFF.

The chain is built from TRBV28 and TRBJ2-4; D is uncertain. Germline-derived CDR1 and CDR2 are MDHEN and SYDVKM. Trimming cost V 5 bases and J 0 bases, with 8 bases left between them. This CDR3 has 14 amino acids. The CDR3: CASSPPRAKNIQYF. The DNA of the CDR3 is TGTGCCAGCAGTCCCCCTCGAGCCAAAAACATTCAGTACTTC.

The chain combines TRBV5-6 with TRBJ2-1; D is uncertain. CDR3 size: 15 residues. The germline V gene has CDR1 SGHDT and CDR2 YYEEEE. V was clipped by 5 bases and J by 1 base, with 13 bases between them. The CDR3 nucleotides read TGTGCCAGCAGTCACTCAACCGGGTCCTACAATGAGCAGTTCTTC. Amino acids: CASSHSTGSYNEQFF.

The rearrangement joins TRBV5-1 to TRBJ2-5, with 10 nucleotides matching TRBD1. The CDR3 consists of 15 residues. CDR1 SGHRS and CDR2 YFSETQ come from the germline V gene. Trimming took 4 bases from V and 5 from J; bases not matched to a gene: 8. The CDR3 bases are TGCGCCAGCAGCCCGGTAGGGACAGGGGATGAGACCCAGTACTTC. Encoded protein: CASSPVGTGDETQYF. Variable domain in full (rest from reference TRBV5-1 and TRBJ2-5): KAGVTQTPRYLIKTRGQQVTLSCSPISGHRSVSWYQQTPGQGLQFLFEYFSETQRNKGNFPGRFSGRQFSNSRSEMNVSTLELGDSALYLCASSPVGTGDETQYFGPGTRLLVL.

This chain joins TRBV27 and TRBJ2-1; tentatively, D is TRBD1 (6 bases). Looked up from germline, CDR1 is MNHEY and CDR2 is SMNVEV (reference sequence). The CDR3 has 15 amino acids. Between the trimmed V and J ends, which lost 2 bases and 8 bases, there was a span of 16 bases. The CDR3 is CASSLALTGYHEQFF. Here the CDR3 DNA reads TGTGCCAGCAGTTTAGCCCTAACAGGGTACCATGAGCAGTTCTTC.

The rearrangement uses TRBV29-1 and TRBJ1-1; D ambiguous. Deletions cut 3 bases from V and 3 bases from J, with 5 bases between. Germline values: CDR1 SQVTM, CDR2 ANQGSEA. The CDR3 length is 11 residues. The CDR3 DNA reads as TGCAGCGTTGAGTATTACACTGAAGCTTTCTTT. Its protein product is CSVEYYTEAFF.

CDR3 protein: CASSVGVEQFF. CDR3 coding DNA: TGTGCCAGCAGCGTAGGGGTGGAGCAGTTCTTC. The gene calls are TRBV9 and TRBJ2-1; D remains unclear. Germline V gives CDR1 SGDLS, CDR2 YYNGEE. The ends were cut back, 0 bases at V and 10 bases at J, with 5 bases in the middle. The CDR3 extends over 11 amino acids.

The CDR3 region is CASSQSPFLAGSYEQYF. The CDR3 DNA is TGCGCCAGCAGCCAATCCCCTTTCCTAGCGGGCTCCTACGAGCAGTACTTC. The V call is TRBV4-1, the J call TRBJ2-7, with 8 bases lining up with TRBD2. V lost 2 bases, J lost 0 bases, and 9 bases stayed unmatched. Germline V lookup: CDR1 MGHRA, CDR2 YSYEKL. The CDR3 extends over 17 amino acids.

The chain uses TRBV9 and TRBJ2-1; D not resolved. There are 15 residues in the CDR3. V lost 5 bases and J 0 bases, leaving 12 bases between the germline ends. Germline V gene lookup returns CDR1 SGDLS and CDR2 YYNGEE. CDR3 sequence reads: CASSPELSSYNEQFF. The CDR3 coding sequence is TGTGCCAGCAGTCCGGAGCTAAGCTCCTACAATGAGCAGTTCTTC.